Presented here are 26 T cell receptor beta chains from one specimen sequenced in a study of blood T cell repertoires in COVID-19. Sequencing used immunoSEQ multiplex PCR; TCRdb keeps in-frame clones, though not all of them. The sample holds some 400,000 clones; 80% to 90% are singletons and the top ten take roughly 1.1%. The sequencing sample was made of PBMCs or T cells enriched from blood (not recorded which). All receptors derive from a man younger than 40 who had recovered from COVID-19.

The CDR3 loop reads CASSLGGTLNTEAFF. The CDR3 nucleotides read TGCGCCAGCAGCTTGGGAGGCACCTTGAACACTGAAGCTTTCTTT. This sequence joins TRBV5-1 and TRBJ1-1; D ambiguous. The V end lost 0 bases, the J end lost 0 bases, and 9 bases lay between the germline ends. The germline V gene has CDR1 SGHRS and CDR2 YFSETQ. CDR3 length: 15 residues.

The chain employs TRBV7-8 and TRBJ2-7; possible D gene TRBD2, 5 bases. The germline V gene has CDR1 SGHVS and CDR2 FQNEAQ. With 2 bases removed from V and 2 bases from J, the gap between germline ends came to 13 bases. The CDR3 covers 15 residues. The CDR3 coding sequence is TGTGCCAGCAGCTTATCAGTGGGAGAAACCTACGAGCAGTACTTC. Translated, it gives CASSLSVGETYEQYF.

J is TRBJ1-4 and V is TRBV28; tentative D call: TRBD1 (6 bases). Germline CDR1 is MDHEN and CDR2 is SYDVKM. This CDR3 is 14 amino acids long. V was trimmed by 5 bases and J by 8 bases, leaving 15 bases between them. CDR3 region: CASSLGTLKEKLFF. The DNA for the CDR3 is TGTGCCAGCAGTCTTGGGACACTGAAAGAAAAACTGTTTTTT.

Here the CDR3 DNA reads TGTGCCAGCAGCTTGGGAGGGTTCCAGCCCCAGCATTTT. Residues: CASSLGGFQPQHF. The V and J genes are TRBV5-5 and TRBJ1-5; D is unresolved. The length of the CDR3 is 13 residues. Germline-derived CDR1 and CDR2 are SGHKS and YYEKEE (reference sequence). Trimming pared 0 bases from V and 7 bases from J, leaving 8 bases between.

The chain combines TRBV7-6 with TRBJ2-7; tentatively, D is TRBD2 (6 bases). The CDR3 is made up of 13 amino acids. Germline lookup yields CDR1 SGHVS and CDR2 FNYEAQ. Trimming removed 8 bases at V and 0 bases at J, with 11 bases between. The chain's CDR3 is CASSRESSYEQYF. DNA for the CDR3: TGTGCCAGCTCTCGGGAGAGCTCCTACGAGCAGTACTTC.

This chain links TRBV7-8 with TRBJ2-3; 10 bases are shared with TRBD2. This CDR3 comprises 12 residues. Germline V gives CDR1 SGHVS, CDR2 FQNEAQ. Losses at the gene ends were 5 bases for V and 7 bases for J; bases not matched to a gene: 0. DNA for the CDR3: TGTGCCAGCAGCACTAGCGGGAATACGCAGTATTTT. It yields the protein CASSTSGNTQYF.

The chain couples TRBV10-2 to TRBJ1-5, with a weak D call TRBD1 (6 bases). Trimming left V 2 bases short and J 7 bases short, with 12 bases between. CDR1 and CDR2 (germline): WSHSY, SAAADI. The CDR3 runs to 14 residues. The CDR3 sequence: CASSEMGAGQPQHF. CDR3 coding DNA: TGCGCCAGCAGTGAGATGGGGGCAGGACAGCCCCAGCATTTT.

The chain uses TRBV4-2 and TRBJ1-5, with a tentative D call TRBD1 (6 bases). Germline V gene data show CDR1 as LGHNA and CDR2 as YNFKEQ. Trimming left V 0 bases short and J 10 bases short, with 22 bases between. The CDR3 spans 17 residues. For the CDR3, the DNA is TGTGCCAGCAGCCAAGATCCTACAGACAGGAGTAGTATCCCCCAGCATTTT. This sequence encodes CASSQDPTDRSSIPQHF.

The chain has TRBV7-9 and TRBJ2-5; 11 nucleotides match TRBD1. The CDR3 length is 18 residues. Losses at the gene ends were 5 bases for V and 4 bases for J; bases not matched to a gene: 15. Germline V lookup: CDR1 SEHNR, CDR2 FQNEAQ (reference sequence). The CDR3 region is CASSGAPRTGGALETQYF. The CDR3, as DNA: TGTGCCAGCAGCGGAGCCCCCCGGACAGGGGGCGCGTTAGAGACCCAGTACTTC.

The chain carries TRBV7-8 and TRBJ2-3; D is ambiguous. Trimming left V 3 bases short and J 2 bases short, with 18 bases between. The germline CDR1 and CDR2 sequences are SGHVS and FQNEAQ. The CDR3 loop spans 17 amino acids. The CDR3 loop reads CASSFGVERTSTDTQYF. The CDR3 nucleotides read TGTGCCAGCAGCTTTGGAGTGGAGCGAACATCCACAGATACGCAGTATTTT.

This clone was found once. A much larger clone differs from this one at a single base, so this may be a read error. This chain connects TRBV12-3 or TRBV12-4 to TRBJ2-2; D not resolved. The CDR3 runs to 12 residues. Trimming took 7 bases from V and 1 from J, leaving 4 bases between them. The CDR3 loop is CASTGNTGELFF. The CDR3 DNA reads as TGTGCCAGCACGGGGAACACCGGGGAGCTGTTTTTT.

The chain employs TRBV19 and TRBJ1-1, with 8 bases fitting TRBD1. The V gene's germline CDR1 is LNHDA and CDR2 SQIVND (reference sequence). CDR3 length: 14 residues. Losses at the gene ends were 5 bases for V and 5 bases for J; bases not matched to a gene: 7. The CDR3 DNA follows: TGTGCCAGTAGTTCAAACAGGGGGTGGACTGAAGCTTTCTTT. Protein product: CASSSNRGWTEAFF.

V usage is TRBV28 and J usage is TRBJ2-5; tentative D call: TRBD2 (6 bases). V lost 5 bases and J lost 2, with 12 bases in between. This CDR3 is 14 amino acids long. Germline values: CDR1 MDHEN, CDR2 SYDVKM. The CDR3 nucleotides are TGTGCCAGCAGTAATAGCGGTGTACAAGAGACCCAGTACTTC. Translated: CASSNSGVQETQYF.

This chain joins TRBV27 and TRBJ1-1; possibly TRBD1 for D (5 bases). CDR1 and CDR2 from the germline V gene are MNHEY and SMNVEV (reference sequence). The CDR3 runs 15 residues. Trimming took 1 base from V and 4 from J, leaving 13 bases between them. The CDR3 DNA reads TGTGCCAGCAGTTTATTGGTGGGGCTAAGCACTGAAGCTTTCTTT. Amino acids: CASSLLVGLSTEAFF.

The table lists this clone with a count of one. The chain is built from TRBV18 and TRBJ2-1; TRBD1 agrees at 7 bases. Germline-derived CDR1 and CDR2 are KGHSH and LQKENI. V shed 2 bases, J shed 1 base, and the junction held 5 bases outside the gene matches. The CDR3 loop spans 16 amino acids. This chain's CDR3 is CASSPKTGLSYNEQFF. DNA for the CDR3: TGTGCCAGCTCACCAAAGACAGGGCTTTCCTACAATGAGCAGTTCTTC.

The chain couples TRBV25-1 to TRBJ1-1; TRBD1 is a possible D gene (6 bases). Germline V gene data show CDR1 as MGHDK and CDR2 as SYGVNS. The CDR3 runs 12 residues. V lost 7 bases and J 14 bases, leaving 20 bases between the germline ends. DNA for the CDR3: TGTGCCAGCACACTTGGGTCCGGGGGGCCGTTCTTT. Its protein is CASTLGSGGPFF.

This chain links TRBV19 with TRBJ2-7; tentative D call: TRBD2 (6 bases). The CDR3 sequence is 12 residues long. Trimming pared 5 bases from V and 5 bases from J, leaving 10 bases between. Germline V gene sequence: CDR1 LNHDA, CDR2 SQIVND (reference sequence). The CDR3 bases are TGTGCCAGTAGTGCGGGACTTCACGAGCAGTACTTC. The encoded protein is CASSAGLHEQYF.

The chain joins TRBV18 to TRBJ2-3, with 7 bases matching TRBD2. The CDR3 has 14 amino acids. CDR1 is KGHSH and CDR2 is LQKENI in the germline V gene. V dropped 3 bases and J dropped 4; count of bases not matched to a gene: 4. The CDR3 nucleotides read TGTGCCAGCTCACCGGGCGGGAGTTCAGATACGCAGTATTTT. It codes for CASSPGGSSDTQYF.

V and J are TRBV5-1 and TRBJ1-6, with TRBD1 identical over 10 bases. The J segment lost 6 bases and the V segment lost 4 bases, leaving 7 bases of the junction unmatched. The CDR3 runs to 16 residues. Germline assignment: CDR1 SGHRS and CDR2 YFSETQ. As DNA, the CDR3 is TGCGCCAGCAGCCCCGGGACAGGGGCTTTTAATTCACCCCTCCACTTT. Translating gives CASSPGTGAFNSPLHF.

This sequence joins TRBV11-2 and TRBJ2-1, with 8 nucleotides matching TRBD2. V trimming: 5 bases; J trimming: 6 bases; junction bases outside the gene matches: 9. CDR3 length: 15 residues. Germline V CDR1 and CDR2: SGHAT, FQNNGV. Here the CDR3 reads CASSPTPGGGNEQFF. As DNA, the CDR3 is TGTGCCAGCAGCCCAACGCCGGGAGGGGGCAATGAGCAGTTCTTC.

The genes are TRBV9 and TRBJ1-1; D perhaps matches TRBD1 (6 bases). This CDR3 has 15 residues. Trimming removed 0 bases from V and 3 bases from J, with 12 bases in between. Germline assignment: CDR1 SGDLS and CDR2 YYNGEE. The CDR3 is CASSVVPGVDTEAFF. The DNA for the CDR3 is TGTGCCAGCAGCGTAGTACCAGGGGTGGACACTGAAGCTTTCTTT.

The V call is TRBV5-1, the J call TRBJ2-4, with D possibly being TRBD2 (5 bases). Germline CDR1 SGHRS, CDR2 YFSETQ. Between the trimmed V and J ends, which lost 2 bases and 6 bases, there was a span of 12 bases. CDR3 length equals 14 residues. CDR3 residues: CASSFEGTRNIQYF. CDR3 coding DNA: TGCGCCAGCAGCTTTGAGGGAACGAGAAACATTCAGTACTTC.

This clone appeared once. The chain joins TRBV28 to TRBJ1-3; maybe TRBD1 (6 bases). Germline CDR1 MDHEN, CDR2 SYDVKM. The CDR3 loop spans 15 amino acids. Trimming shortened V by 2 bases and J by 4 bases, and 12 bases separated the two germline ends. The CDR3 DNA reads TGTGCCAGCAGTTTAACCGGGACAAAAGGAAACACCATATATTTT. Translated, it gives CASSLTGTKGNTIYF.

The rearrangement uses TRBV6-5 and TRBJ1-6, with D unresolved. Germline-derived CDR1 and CDR2 are MNHEY and SVGAGI. V was shortened by 7 bases and J by 7 bases, with 11 bases between the two germline ends. CDR3 length: 13 residues. CDR3 sequence (DNA): TGTGCCAGCACAGGCGGGGTGAATTCACCCCTCCACTTT. Its protein is CASTGGVNSPLHF.

The rearrangement uses TRBV19 and TRBJ2-4, with 10 positions matching TRBD1. The CDR3 covers 16 residues. Germline V gives CDR1 LNHDA, CDR2 SQIVND (reference sequence). The junction had 9 bases not matched to a gene; V was cut back by 4 bases and J by 6 bases. The CDR3, as DNA: TGTGCCAGTAGTAAGACCCTTCGGACAGGGGGAAACATTCAGTACTTC. It yields the protein CASSKTLRTGGNIQYF.

This clone was detected only a few times. The rearrangement links TRBV10-2 to TRBJ2-3; D remains unclear. This CDR3 has 14 residues. V was cut by 4 bases and J by 0 bases, with 8 bases left in between. Germline V gene data show CDR1 as WSHSY and CDR2 as SAAADI. This chain's CDR3 is CASSGTSSTDTQYF. CDR3 coding DNA: TGCGCCAGCAGTGGCACATCTAGCACAGATACGCAGTATTTT.